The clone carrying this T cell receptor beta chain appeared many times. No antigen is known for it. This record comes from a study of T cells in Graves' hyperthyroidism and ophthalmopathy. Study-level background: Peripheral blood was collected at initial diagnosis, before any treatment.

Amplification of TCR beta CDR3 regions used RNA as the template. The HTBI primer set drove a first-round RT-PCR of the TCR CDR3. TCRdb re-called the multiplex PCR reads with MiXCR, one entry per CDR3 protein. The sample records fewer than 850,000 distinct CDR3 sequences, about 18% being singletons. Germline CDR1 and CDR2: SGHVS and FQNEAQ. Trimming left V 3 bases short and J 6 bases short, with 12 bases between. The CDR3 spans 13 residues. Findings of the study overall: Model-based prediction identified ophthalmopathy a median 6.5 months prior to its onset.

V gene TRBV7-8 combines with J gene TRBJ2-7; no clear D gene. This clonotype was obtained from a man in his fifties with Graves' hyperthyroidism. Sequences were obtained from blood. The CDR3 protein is CASSFRLESEQYF. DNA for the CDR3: TGTGCCAGCAGCTTTAGATTGGAAAGCGAGCAGTACTTC.